Listed below are T cell receptor beta chains from one sample, sequenced in a study of blood T cell repertoires in COVID-19. Repertoires were generated with immunoSEQ multiplex PCR, while TCRdb's copy carries only in-frame clones and drops some. The sample lists under 40,000 clones, around 87% occurring once. Sample: peripheral blood. These receptors were taken from a man aged 60 to 75 with active COVID-19. Each CDR3 is given with its conserved first and last residue. D genes are given only for firm matches. Expanded clones get a size class; other rows say once, few or many, or leave the size out.

>13|TRBJ2-1|.|TRBV7-9|.
CASSPRQVIEQFF
TGTGCCAGCAGCCCCCGACAGGTAATAGAGCAGTTCTTC
>14|TRBJ1-1|.|TRBV4-3|TRBD1
CASSQTGVGSEAFF
TGCGCCAGCAGCCAGACAGGGGTGGGCAGTGAAGCTTTCTTT
>14|TRBJ2-1|.|TRBV5-1|TRBD2
CASSLAGTGNEQFF
TGCGCCAGCAGCCTAGCGGGGACCGGGAATGAGCAGTTCTTC
>14|TRBJ1-1|.|TRBV28|.
CASSLVGRSTEAFF
TGTGCCAGCAGTTTAGTAGGGAGGTCGACTGAAGCTTTCTTT
>13|TRBJ1-1|.|TRBV27|TRBD1
CASSTGGGKQAFF
TGTGCCAGCAGTACAGGGGGCGGTAAGCAAGCTTTCTTT
>13|TRBJ2-1|.|TRBV9|.
CASSVGDNNEQFF
TGTGCCAGCAGCGTAGGAGATAACAATGAGCAGTTCTTC
>14|TRBJ2-3|.|TRBV19|.
CASSIWLPSDTQYF
TGTGCCAGTAGTATCTGGCTCCCCTCTGATACGCAGTATTTT
>16|TRBJ1-1|once|TRBV11-2|TRBD1
CASSLVGQSMNTEAFF
TGTGCCAGCAGCTTAGTGGGACAGTCTATGAACACTGAAGCTTTCTTT
>18|TRBJ1-3|.|TRBV9|TRBD1
CASSVALGQGNIGNTIYF
TGTGCCAGCAGCGTAGCTCTCGGACAGGGAAACATTGGAAACACCATATATTTT
>12|TRBJ1-2|.|TRBV5-6|.
CASSLVSYGYTF
TGTGCCAGCAGCTTGGTCTCCTATGGCTACACCTTC
>14|TRBJ1-5|few|TRBV19|.
CASSPFAVNQPQHF
TGTGCCAGTAGCCCCTTTGCGGTCAATCAGCCCCAGCATTTT
>17|TRBJ2-7|.|TRBV21-1|.
CASSKVAMGTSSYEQYF
.
>15|TRBJ2-5|.|TRBV7-9|.
CASSAVGAGGETQYF
TGTGCCAGCAGCGCAGTAGGAGCTGGCGGGGAGACCCAGTACTTC
>12|TRBJ1-2|.|TRBV7-8|.
CASSSPGAGYTF
TGTGCCAGCAGCTCCCCAGGGGCCGGCTACACCTTC
>15|TRBJ2-2|.|TRBV5-1|TRBD2
CARGRAGGNTGELFF
TGCGCCCGCGGCCGCGCGGGGGGGAACACCGGGGAGCTGTTTTTT
>14|TRBJ1-1|.|TRBV6-6|.
CASSYSRTNTEAFF
TGTGCCAGCAGTTACTCGCGCACGAACACTGAAGCTTTCTTT
>15|TRBJ1-6|.|TRBV9|.
CASSVSGAQNSPLHF
TGTGCCAGCAGCGTAAGCGGGGCCCAGAATTCACCCCTCCACTTT
>15|TRBJ1-6|.|TRBV3-1/TRBV3-2|.
CASSQGQGGNSPLHF
TGTGCCAGCAGCCAAGGGCAGGGAGGTAATTCACCCCTCCACTTT
>13|TRBJ2-1|.|TRBV6-4|.
CASSDSKGDEQFF
TGTGCCAGCAGTGACTCGAAGGGGGATGAGCAGTTCTTC
>12|TRBJ2-3|.|TRBV7-8|.
CASSQGRDTQYF
TGTGCCAGCAGCCAGGGGAGGGATACGCAGTATTTT
>16|TRBJ2-3|once|TRBV4-2|.
CASSQDGAPRTDTQYF
TGTGCCAGCAGCCAAGATGGGGCACCACGCACAGATACGCAGTATTTT
>14|TRBJ1-3|.|TRBV30|TRBD1
CAWRRDRSGNTIYF
TGTGCCTGGAGACGGGACAGATCTGGAAACACCATATATTTT
>15|TRBJ1-5|.|TRBV5-1|TRBD1
CASSLGTGGHQPQHF
TGCGCCAGCAGCTTGGGGACAGGGGGCCATCAGCCCCAGCATTTT
>13|TRBJ1-1|few|TRBV28|.
CASSLTQGGEAFF
TGTGCCAGCAGCCTCACCCAAGGGGGTGAAGCTTTCTTT
>17|TRBJ1-3|.|TRBV6-1|.
CASSDGGRGTSGNTIYF
TGTGCCAGCAGTGATGGAGGGAGGGGCACCTCTGGAAACACCATATATTTT
>15|TRBJ1-2|.|TRBV5-1|.
CASSPVGGRNYGYTF
TGCGCCAGCAGCCCCGTGGGCGGGAGGAACTATGGCTACACCTTC
>16|TRBJ1-6|once|TRBV9|TRBD1
CASSVGRDSYNSPLHF
TGTGCCAGCAGCGTAGGGAGGGACAGTTATAATTCACCCCTCCACTTT
>15|TRBJ1-1|.|TRBV19|TRBD1
CASYPPSGQGIEAFF
TGTGCCAGTTACCCTCCGTCGGGACAGGGGATTGAAGCTTTCTTT
>17|TRBJ1-6|.|TRBV5-8|.
CASRRTGQSFGYSPLHF
TGTGCCAGCAGGCGAACCGGACAGTCTTTTGGTTATTCACCCCTCCACTTT
>13|TRBJ1-5|once|TRBV29-1|.
CSARDNFNQPQHF
TGCAGCGCCAGGGACAACTTCAATCAGCCCCAGCATTTT
>17|TRBJ2-7|.|TRBV7-2|TRBD2
CASSFLAGGGRSYEQYF
TGTGCCAGCAGCTTCCTAGCGGGGGGAGGAAGATCGTACGAGCAGTACTTC
>16|TRBJ2-1|.|TRBV18|.
CASSPPGGISYNEQFF
TGTGCCAGCTCACCCCCTGGGGGGATCTCCTACAATGAGCAGTTCTTC
>16|TRBJ1-6|.|TRBV7-6|.
CASSLVAGLRNSPLHF
TGTGCCAGCAGCTTAGTCGCTGGGCTAAGGAATTCACCCCTCCACTTT
>14|TRBJ2-3|.|TRBV5-4|TRBD2
CANSGGARGDTQYF
TGTGCCAATAGCGGGGGGGCGAGAGGGGATACGCAGTATTTT
>12|TRBJ2-1|.|TRBV12-3/TRBV12-4|.
CASSFRGGEQFF
TGTGCCAGCAGTTTCCGGGGAGGTGAGCAGTTCTTC
>15|TRBJ1-4|.|TRBV11-3|.
CASSRAGATNEKLFF
TGTGCCAGCAGCCGAGCGGGTGCAACTAATGAAAAACTGTTTTTT
>13|TRBJ2-7|.|TRBV7-8|.
CASSLGGGNEQYF
TGTGCCAGCAGCTTGGGAGGGGGTAACGAGCAGTACTTC
>11|TRBJ2-5|.|TRBV7-2|.
CASSLVRGQYF
TGTGCCAGCAGCTTAGTTAGAGGCCAGTACTTC
>15|TRBJ1-5|.|TRBV2|.
CASSDFGGANQPQHF
TGTGCCAGCAGTGATTTTGGGGGGGCAAATCAGCCCCAGCATTTT
>16|TRBJ1-3|.|TRBV19|.
CASSGKDSFSGNTIYF
TGTGCCAGTAGTGGAAAGGACAGCTTCTCTGGAAACACCATATATTTT
>15|TRBJ2-1|.|TRBV19|TRBD2
CASSPAAGVYNEQFF
TGTGCCAGTAGTCCAGCAGCGGGGGTTTACAATGAGCAGTTCTTC
>16|TRBJ2-5|.|TRBV11-2|TRBD2
CASSFGASGGRETQYF
TGTGCCAGCAGCTTCGGGGCGAGCGGGGGGCGTGAGACCCAGTACTTC
>13|TRBJ1-1|.|TRBV5-8|.
CASRRPGGTEAFF
TGTGCCAGCCGACGGCCGGGGGGAACTGAAGCTTTCTTT
>15|TRBJ1-3|.|TRBV5-4|TRBD1
CASSPGGTGGNTIYF
TGTGCCAGCAGCCCTGGAGGGACAGGAGGAAACACCATATATTTT